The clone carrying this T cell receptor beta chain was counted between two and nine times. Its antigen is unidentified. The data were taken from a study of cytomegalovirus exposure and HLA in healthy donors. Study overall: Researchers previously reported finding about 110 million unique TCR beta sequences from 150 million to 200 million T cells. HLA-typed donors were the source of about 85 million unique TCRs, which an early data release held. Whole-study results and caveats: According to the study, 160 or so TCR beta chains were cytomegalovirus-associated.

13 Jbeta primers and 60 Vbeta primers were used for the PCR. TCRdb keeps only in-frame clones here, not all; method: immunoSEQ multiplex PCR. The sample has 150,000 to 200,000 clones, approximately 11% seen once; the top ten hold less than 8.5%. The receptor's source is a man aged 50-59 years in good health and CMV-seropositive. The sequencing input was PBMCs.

CDR3 protein: CASSLEGSRGEPQHF. Written as DNA, the CDR3 is TGTGCCAGCAGCTTGGAAGGCAGCCGAGGAGAGCCCCAGCATTTT. The V gene is TRBV5-5, the J gene TRBJ1-5; no clear D gene. CDR3 length: 15 residues. The germline gives CDR1 SGHKS, CDR2 YYEKEE (reference sequence). The V end lost 0 bases, the J end lost 8 bases, and 15 bases lay between the germline ends.